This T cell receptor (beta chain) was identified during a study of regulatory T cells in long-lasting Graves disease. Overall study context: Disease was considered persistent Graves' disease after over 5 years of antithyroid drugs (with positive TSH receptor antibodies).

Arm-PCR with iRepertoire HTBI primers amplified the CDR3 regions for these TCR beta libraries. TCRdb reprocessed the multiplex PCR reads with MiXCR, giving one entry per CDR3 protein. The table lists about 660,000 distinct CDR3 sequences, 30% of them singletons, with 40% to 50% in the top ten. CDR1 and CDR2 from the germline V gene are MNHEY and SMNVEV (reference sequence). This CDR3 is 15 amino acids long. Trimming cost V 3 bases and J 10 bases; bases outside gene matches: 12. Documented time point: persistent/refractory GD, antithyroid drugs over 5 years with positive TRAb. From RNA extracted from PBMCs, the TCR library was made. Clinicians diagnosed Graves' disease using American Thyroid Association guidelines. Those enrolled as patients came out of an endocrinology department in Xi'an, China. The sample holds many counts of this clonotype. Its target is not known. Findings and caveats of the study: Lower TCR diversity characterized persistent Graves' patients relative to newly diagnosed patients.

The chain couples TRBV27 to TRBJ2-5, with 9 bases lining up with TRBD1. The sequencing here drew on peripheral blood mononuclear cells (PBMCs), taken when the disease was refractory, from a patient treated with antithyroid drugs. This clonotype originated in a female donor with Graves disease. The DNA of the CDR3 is TGTGCCAGCAGTTTGTCCTCGGGACAGGGATATTTCCAGTACTTC. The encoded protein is CASSLSSGQGYFQYF.